These 15 T cell receptor beta chains share one sample of origin, sequenced in a study of Ad26.COV2.S vaccination and SARS-CoV-2 variants. Sequenced by immunoSEQ multiplex PCR; TCRdb stores in-frame clones only, minus some. The sample records roughly 420,000 clones, roughly 88% being singletons. Treatment of the sample: around 19 received Ad26.COV2.S at low or high dose, single or two shots; 5 received placebo; per-sample allocation not given. Day 63 after the first injection of vaccine or placebo was the sampling time. The specimen was peripheral blood, collected in a trial of Ad26.COV2.S vaccine versus placebo. The receptors stem from a person between 18 and 65 years old who received the Ad26.COV2.S COVID-19 vaccine or a placebo.

The V call is TRBV9, the J call TRBJ1-5; a weak D match, TRBD1 (6 bases). The CDR3 extends over 14 amino acids. V was trimmed by 4 bases and J by 9 bases, leaving 17 bases between them. Germline V gene lookup returns CDR1 SGDLS and CDR2 YYNGEE. CDR3 region: CASSPRDTRGPQHF. In DNA form, the CDR3 reads TGTGCCAGCAGCCCTCGGGACACGAGAGGGCCCCAGCATTTT.

The chain couples TRBV7-2 to TRBJ2-4; no reliable D call. CDR1 and CDR2 (germline): SGHTA, FQGNSA. This CDR3 is 13 amino acids long. V was clipped by 6 bases and J by 8 bases, with 14 bases between them. DNA of the CDR3: TGTGCCAGCAGTCCAGTAGTTTTGGACATTCAGTACTTC. Protein sequence: CASSPVVLDIQYF.

V is TRBV6-2 or TRBV6-3 and J is TRBJ1-2; D is possibly TRBD1 (6 bases). Germline loops: CDR1 MNHEY, CDR2 SVGEGT. V lost 2 bases to trimming and J lost 3 bases, with 16 bases between them. The CDR3 contains 16 residues. CDR3 amino acids: CASSYLAGEADYGYTF. CDR3 DNA sequence: TGTGCCAGCAGTTACCTGGCAGGGGAGGCGGACTATGGCTACACCTTC.

The chain uses TRBV11-3 and TRBJ2-3; 9 bases are a match to TRBD1. CDR1 is SGHNT, CDR2 YENEEA, per germline. CDR3 length: 17 residues. V lost 5 bases to trimming and J lost 2 bases; unmatched junction nucleotides: 11. Here the CDR3 reads CASSPGGQGSLTDTQYF. CDR3 coding DNA: TGTGCCAGCAGCCCAGGGGGACAGGGAAGTCTCACAGATACGCAGTATTTT.

The rearrangement uses TRBV5-1 and TRBJ2-5, with 8 bases that match TRBD1. CDR3 length: 15 amino acids. V dropped 3 bases and J dropped 4; count of bases not matched to a gene: 8. Germline lookup yields CDR1 SGHRS and CDR2 YFSETQ. The CDR3 DNA sequence: TGCGCCAGCAGCTACGGGACAGGTCAAGGAGAGACCCAGTACTTC. Translating it yields CASSYGTGQGETQYF. Variable domain in full (rest from reference TRBV5-1 and TRBJ2-5): KAGVTQTPRYLIKTRGQQVTLSCSPISGHRSVSWYQQTPGQGLQFLFEYFSETQRNKGNFPGRFSGRQFSNSRSEMNVSTLELGDSALYLCASSYGTGQGETQYFGPGTRLLVL.

V gene TRBV27 combines with J gene TRBJ1-6; no clear D. The germline V gene encodes CDR1 MNHEY and CDR2 SMNVEV (reference sequence). The CDR3 loop spans 12 amino acids. V lost 8 bases and J 7 bases, leaving 9 bases between the germline ends. The CDR3 loop reads CASGRRNSPLHF. The CDR3 nucleotides are TGTGCCAGCGGCCGAAGGAATTCACCCCTCCACTTT.

This chain uses TRBV7-9 with TRBJ2-7; tentatively, D is TRBD1 or TRBD2 (5 bases each). V was shortened by 4 bases and J by 2 bases, with 15 bases between the two germline ends. The germline gives CDR1 SEHNR, CDR2 FQNEAQ (reference sequence). The CDR3 consists of 15 residues. For the CDR3, the DNA is TGTGCCAGCAGCTCGGAAAGGGACGGAACCTACGAGCAGTACTTC. Its translation is CASSSERDGTYEQYF.

V is TRBV9 and J is TRBJ1-2; 7 bases align to TRBD1. The germline V gene encodes CDR1 SGDLS and CDR2 YYNGEE. This CDR3 has 13 residues. Unmatched junction bases numbered 4, after V lost 4 bases and J lost 4 bases. CDR3 amino acids: CASSPQGGYGYTF. CDR3 nucleotides: TGTGCCAGCAGCCCGCAGGGGGGCTATGGCTACACCTTC.

V and J are TRBV6-6 and TRBJ2-2, with TRBD1 as a possible D gene (5 bases). The CDR3 is 14 residues long. Germline V lookup: CDR1 MNHNY, CDR2 SVGAGI (reference sequence). V dropped 8 bases and J dropped 7 bases, with 17 bases sitting between them. CDR3 region: CASRHPGLGGELFF. The DNA of the CDR3 is TGTGCCAGCCGGCACCCAGGGCTCGGCGGGGAGCTGTTTTTT.

The V gene is TRBV30, the J gene TRBJ1-5; D is possibly TRBD1 (6 bases). CDR3 length: 13 residues. V lost 8 bases and J lost 6, with 17 bases in between. CDR1 and CDR2 from the germline V gene are GTSNPN and SVGIG (reference sequence). CDR3 protein: CAHGPGDSQPQHF. The CDR3 nucleotides are TGTGCCCACGGCCCAGGGGATAGTCAGCCCCAGCATTTT.

This clone was observed once. Other DNA sequences in this sample translate to the same CDR3. This chain's CDR3 is CASSLLTSGGLSSYEQYF. The CDR3 DNA reads as TGCGCCAGCAGCTTGTTGACTAGCGGGGGGCTTAGCTCCTACGAGCAGTACTTC. The chain combines TRBV5-1 with TRBJ2-7; 13 bases agree with TRBD2. The germline V gene encodes CDR1 SGHRS and CDR2 YFSETQ. The CDR3 totals 18 residues. V shed 1 base and J 0 bases; nucleotides not matched to a gene: 7.

The gene calls are TRBV2 and TRBJ1-4; D remains unclear. Trimming shortened V by 4 bases and J by 6 bases, and 9 bases separated the two germline ends. This CDR3 region has 13 residues. In germline, CDR1 is SNHLY, CDR2 FYNNEI. CDR3 residues: CASSAVSDEKLFF. For the CDR3, the DNA is TGTGCCAGCAGTGCAGTTTCGGATGAAAAACTGTTTTTT.

The V gene is TRBV19, the J gene TRBJ2-7, with 11 bases that match TRBD1. In germline, CDR1 is LNHDA, CDR2 SQIVND (reference sequence). Trimming took 4 bases from V and 3 from J; bases not matched to a gene: 5. This CDR3 has 15 amino acids. The CDR3 loop reads CASSTGQGAYYEQYF. CDR3 sequence (DNA): TGTGCCAGTAGTACCGGACAGGGGGCTTACTACGAGCAGTACTTC.

The chain has TRBV3-1 (or the pseudogene TRBV3-2) and TRBJ2-3, with 10 bases aligning to TRBD2. CDR1 is LGHDT and CDR2 is YNNKEL in the germline V gene (reference sequence). Trimming removed 2 bases from V and 0 bases from J; junction bases left unmatched: 5. CDR3 length: 17 amino acids. The CDR3: CASSQRTSGSSTDTQYF. CDR3 nucleotide sequence: TGTGCCAGCAGCCAACGGACTAGCGGTTCTAGCACAGATACGCAGTATTTT.

A few counts support this clone. V is TRBV6-5 and J is TRBJ1-6; D perhaps matches TRBD1 (5 bases). The germline CDR1 and CDR2 sequences are MNHEY and SVGAGI. This CDR3 spans 14 amino acids. The ends were cut back, 7 bases at V and 7 bases at J, with 14 bases in the middle. DNA of the CDR3: TGTGCCAGCACCCGGGGCGGTCTGAATTCACCCCTCCACTTT. Protein product: CASTRGGLNSPLHF.